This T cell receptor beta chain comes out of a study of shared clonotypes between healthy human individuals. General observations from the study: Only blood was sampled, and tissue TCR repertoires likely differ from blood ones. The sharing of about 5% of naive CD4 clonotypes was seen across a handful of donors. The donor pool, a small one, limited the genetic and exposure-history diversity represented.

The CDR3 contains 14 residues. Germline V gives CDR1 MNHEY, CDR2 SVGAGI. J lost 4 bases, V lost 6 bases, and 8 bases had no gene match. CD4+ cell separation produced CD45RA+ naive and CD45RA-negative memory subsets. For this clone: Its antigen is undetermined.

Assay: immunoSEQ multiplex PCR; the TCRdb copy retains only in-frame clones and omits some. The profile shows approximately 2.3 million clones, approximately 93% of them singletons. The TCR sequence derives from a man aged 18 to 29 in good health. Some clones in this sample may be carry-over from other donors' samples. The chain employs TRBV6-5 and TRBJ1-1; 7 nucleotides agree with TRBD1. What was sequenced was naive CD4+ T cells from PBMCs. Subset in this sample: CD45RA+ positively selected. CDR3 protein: CASSPQGLATEAFF. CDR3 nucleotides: TGTGCCAGCAGCCCACAGGGGTTGGCCACTGAAGCTTTCTTT.